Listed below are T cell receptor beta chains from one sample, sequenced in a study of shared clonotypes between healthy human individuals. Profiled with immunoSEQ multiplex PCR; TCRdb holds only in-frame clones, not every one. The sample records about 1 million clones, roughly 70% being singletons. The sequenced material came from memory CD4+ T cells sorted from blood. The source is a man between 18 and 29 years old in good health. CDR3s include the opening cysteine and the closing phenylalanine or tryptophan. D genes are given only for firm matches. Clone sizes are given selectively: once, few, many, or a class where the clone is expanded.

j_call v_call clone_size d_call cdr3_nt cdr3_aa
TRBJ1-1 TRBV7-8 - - TGTGCCAGCAGCTTACAAGGGGAAGCTTTCTTT CASSLQGEAFF
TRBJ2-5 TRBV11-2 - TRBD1 TGTGCCAGCAGCTTAGATGGACAGGCGCAAGAGACCCAGTACTTC CASSLDGQAQETQYF
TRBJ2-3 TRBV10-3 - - TGTGCCATCAGTGGAAGGCAGACAGATACGCAGTATTTT CAISGRQTDTQYF
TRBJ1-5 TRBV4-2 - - TGTGCCAGCAGCCAAGGCAATCAGCCCCAGCATTTT CASSQGNQPQHF
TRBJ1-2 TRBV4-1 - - TGCGCCAGCAGCCAAGACGGCTTCTATGGCTACACCTTC CASSQDGFYGYTF
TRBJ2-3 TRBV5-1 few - TGCGCCAGCAGCACGGGACAACTTAGTACTGCAGATACGCAGTATTTT CASSTGQLSTADTQYF
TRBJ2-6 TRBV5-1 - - TGCGCCAGCAGCGACAACAGGGTAACTGGGGCCAACGTCCTGACTTTC CASSDNRVTGANVLTF
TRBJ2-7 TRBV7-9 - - TGTGCCAGCAGCCCGGACAGTGGGTCCTACGAGCAGTACTTC CASSPDSGSYEQYF
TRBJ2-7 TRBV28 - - TGTGCCAGCAGTCCGACTCGGAGGGGGAGGGACGAGCAGTACTTC CASSPTRRGRDEQYF
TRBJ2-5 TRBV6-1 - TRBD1 TGTGCCAGCAGACTCAGGGGGACAGAGACCCAGTACTTC CASRLRGTETQYF
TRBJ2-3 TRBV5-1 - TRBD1 TGCGCCAGCAGCTTACCGGACAGGGATGCAGATACGCAGTATTTT CASSLPDRDADTQYF
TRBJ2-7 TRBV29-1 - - TGCAGCGTTGTGGTTTCCGACGAGCAGTACTTC CSVVVSDEQYF
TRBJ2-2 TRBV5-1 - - TGCGCCAGCAGCCGCTCACTGGACGGGGAGCTGTTTTTT CASSRSLDGELFF
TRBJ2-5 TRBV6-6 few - TGTGCCAGCAGTTACGGTCTCGGAGGGACCCAGTACTTC CASSYGLGGTQYF
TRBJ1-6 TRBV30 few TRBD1 TGTGCCTGGTCCGCCGGGACAGGCTGGACGGCCCTCCACTTT CAWSAGTGWTALHF
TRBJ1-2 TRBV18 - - TGTGCCAGCTCCCCCGAGGCTCCCGTCTATGGCTACACCTTC CASSPEAPVYGYTF
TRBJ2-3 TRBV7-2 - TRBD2 TGTGCCAGCAGCTTTCTTGGACTAGCGGCTAGCACAGATACGCAGTATTTT CASSFLGLAASTDTQYF
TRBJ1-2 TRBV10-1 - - TGCGCCAGCAGTGAAGATGGGACCTTGGGCTACACCTTC CASSEDGTLGYTF
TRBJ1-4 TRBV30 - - TGTGCCTGGAGCGCTCCACAGGGTCGAACGGAAAAACTGTTTTTT CAWSAPQGRTEKLFF
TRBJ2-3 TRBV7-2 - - TGTGCCAGCAGCCCCGGGGACACCCGACTCACCCATACGCAGTATTTT CASSPGDTRLTHTQYF
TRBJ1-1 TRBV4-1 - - TGCGCCAGCAGCCAACTTTGGGGCTCCACTGAAGCTTTCTTT CASSQLWGSTEAFF
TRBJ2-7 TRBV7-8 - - TGTGCCAGCAGTCTTGATCTGGCGGTCCGGGGAGAGCAGTACTTC CASSLDLAVRGEQYF
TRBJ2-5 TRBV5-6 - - TGTGCCAGCAGCTTAGGAGGGACAGAGGCCCAGTACTTC CASSLGGTEAQYF
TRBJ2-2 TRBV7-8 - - TGTGCCAGCAGCCCTCGGACCTCCCCATGGCGGTTTTTT CASSPRTSPWRFF
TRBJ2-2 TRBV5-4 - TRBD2 TGTGCCAGCAGCCGGGGACTAGCGGATACCGGGGAGCTGTTTTTT CASSRGLADTGELFF
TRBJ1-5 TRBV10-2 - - TGCGCCAGCAGTGAGCAGGGCGGGCAGCCCCAGCATTTT CASSEQGGQPQHF
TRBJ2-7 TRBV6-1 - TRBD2 TGTGCCAGCACCTTAGGACTAGCGACGGGCGAGCAGTACTTC CASTLGLATGEQYF
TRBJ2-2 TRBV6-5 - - TGTGCCAGCAGGGAGGGTTTGACCGGGGAGCTGTTTTTT CASREGLTGELFF
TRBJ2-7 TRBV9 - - TGTGCCAGCAGCCCCCAGCCGGAGACAGGCGAGCAGTACTTC CASSPQPETGEQYF
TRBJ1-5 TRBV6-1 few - TGTGCCAGCAGTGAAACGCAGGGCTATAGCAATCAGCCCCAGCATTTT CASSETQGYSNQPQHF
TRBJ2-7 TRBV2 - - TGTGCCAGCAGGGAACTAAGCTGGGGTACATTGGACTTC CASRELSWGTLDF
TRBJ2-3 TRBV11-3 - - TGTGCCAGCAGCTTAAACGGGAGAGGTCCGGCGTATTTT CASSLNGRGPAYF
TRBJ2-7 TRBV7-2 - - TGTGCCAGCAGACGGGACTCCCTTGGCAGCTACGAGCAGTACTTC CASRRDSLGSYEQYF
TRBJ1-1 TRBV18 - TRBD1 TGTGCCAGCTCACCGGCCCAGGGGGGTGAAGCTTTCTTT CASSPAQGGEAFF
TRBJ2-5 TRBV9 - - TGTGCCAGCAGCCCACAGCAGACAGGACAAGAGACCCAGTACTTC CASSPQQTGQETQYF
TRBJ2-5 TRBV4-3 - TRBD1 TGCGCCAGCAGCCCTGGACAGGGAAGTATAGCAGAGACCCAGTACTTC CASSPGQGSIAETQYF
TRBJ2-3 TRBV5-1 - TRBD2 TGCGCCAGCAGAACTAGCGGCACAGATACGCAGTATTTT CASRTSGTDTQYF
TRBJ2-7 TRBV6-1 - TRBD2 TGTGCCAGCGCCGAAGGGACTAAAATCCACGAGCAGTACTTC CASAEGTKIHEQYF
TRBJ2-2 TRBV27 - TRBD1 TGTGCCAGCACCCCTGGGACAGGGAACACCGGGGAGCTGTTTTTT CASTPGTGNTGELFF
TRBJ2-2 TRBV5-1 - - TGCGCCAGCAGCTTGACCCCCTCAACCGGGGAGCTGTTTTTT CASSLTPSTGELFF
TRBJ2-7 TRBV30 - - TGTGCCTGGAGTGGGGCCTCTGGGCAGTACTTC CAWSGASGQYF
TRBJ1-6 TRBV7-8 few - TGTGCCAGCAGCCAACTGTCGGTCAGTGGTTCACCCCTCCACTTT CASSQLSVSGSPLHF
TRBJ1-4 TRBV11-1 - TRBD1 TGTGCCAGCAGCGACCGACAGGGGACTGAAAAACTGTTTTTT CASSDRQGTEKLFF
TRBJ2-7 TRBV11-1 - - TGTGCCAGCAGCGTGACAGCAAACCCCTCCTACGAGCAGTACTTC CASSVTANPSYEQYF
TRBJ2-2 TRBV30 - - TGTGCCTGGAGTATTGTCAGGGCCTCCGGGGAGCTGTTTTTT CAWSIVRASGELFF
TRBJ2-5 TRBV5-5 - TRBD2 TGTGCCAGCAGCCAGAGCGGGAGAGAGACCCAGTACTTC CASSQSGRETQYF
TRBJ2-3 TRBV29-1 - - TGCAGCGTTGATATTTCTCCAGATACGCAGTATTTT CSVDISPDTQYF
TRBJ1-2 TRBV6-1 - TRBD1 TGTGCCATCAGCCGGGACAGCTATGGCTACACCTTC CAISRDSYGYTF